This T cell receptor (beta chain) is from a study of shared clonotypes between healthy human individuals. Naive CD4+ cells were CD45RA-selected; the remaining cells were memory. Generated by immunoSEQ multiplex PCR, the TCRdb table keeps only in-frame clones and is missing some. The table has about 1 million clones, around 74% seen once; the top ten hold less than 1.5%. Trimming took off 0 bases at V and 5 bases at J, with 9 bases between the two ends. Germline loops: CDR1 SGHRS, CDR2 YFSETQ. The CDR3 has 13 amino acids. The sequenced material came from memory CD4+ T cells sorted from blood. Subset noted: CD45RA-negative fraction. The source is a man between 18 and 29 years old in good health. The chain couples TRBV5-1 to TRBJ2-7, with D perhaps TRBD2 (5 bases). CDR3 sequence (DNA): TGCGCCAGCAGCTTGGCCGGGGTAAACGAGCAGTACTTC. Protein product: CASSLAGVNEQYF.